The 14 T cell receptor beta chains reported below all come from one sample, sequenced in a study of PD-L1 blockade in urothelial cancer. Sample time point: peripheral blood 6 weeks after treatment start. The table came from immunoSEQ multiplex PCR; TCRdb's copy has only in-frame clones and leaves some out. The table lists just over 35,000 clones, about 80% of them singletons. The sequencing here drew on PBMCs, taken around atezolizumab (anti-PD-L1) treatment. The origin of the receptors is a man aged 40-49 years with urothelial cancer.

The chain combines TRBV2 with TRBJ1-5; 9 positions agree with TRBD1. The germline gives CDR1 SNHLY, CDR2 FYNNEI. J lost 5 bases, V lost 11 bases, and 16 bases had no gene match. There are 16 residues in the CDR3. The CDR3 reads CASRTRGQGLDQPQHF. CDR3 DNA sequence: TGTGCCTCCCGAACAAGAGGACAGGGGCTGGATCAGCCCCAGCATTTT.

The genes are TRBV18 and TRBJ2-5; D is possibly TRBD1 (5 bases). From germline, CDR1 is KGHSH and CDR2 LQKENI. This CDR3 comprises 15 residues. V was pared by 4 bases and J by 5 bases, with 17 bases between. The CDR3 reads CASSQTQGYGETQYF. The CDR3, as DNA: TGTGCCAGCTCACAGACTCAGGGATACGGGGAGACCCAGTACTTC.

The chain couples TRBV5-6 to TRBJ1-4; 8 nucleotides agree with TRBD1. The germline V gene encodes CDR1 SGHDT and CDR2 YYEEEE. The CDR3 loop spans 15 amino acids. Trimming removed 4 bases from V and 6 bases from J; junction bases left unmatched: 8. The CDR3 DNA reads TGTGCCAGCAGCATCGCTGACAGGGGAGATGAAAAACTGTTTTTT. Amino acid sequence: CASSIADRGDEKLFF.

The chain is built from TRBV6-5 and TRBJ1-5; D remains unclear. Germline CDR1 and CDR2: MNHEY and SVGAGI. Trimming stripped 4 bases from V and 0 bases from J, with 4 bases between. CDR3 length: 13 amino acids. The CDR3 DNA is TGTGCCAGCAGTTCGGTTAGCAATCAGCCCCAGCATTTT. Encoded protein: CASSSVSNQPQHF.

The chain has TRBV14 and TRBJ1-1; weak D call: TRBD1 (5 bases). The CDR3 is made up of 15 amino acids. Per germline, CDR1 SGHDN and CDR2 FVKESK. Trimming removed 4 bases from V and 2 bases from J, with 14 bases in between. The CDR3 nucleotides are TGTGCCAGCAGCCGACAGACACTATTAAACACTGAAGCTTTCTTT. It specifies CASSRQTLLNTEAFF. Full variable domain (rest looked up from reference TRBV14 and TRBJ1-1): EAGVTQFPSHSVIEKGQTVTLRCDPISGHDNLYWYRRVMGKEIKFLLHFVKESKQDESGMPNNRFLAERTGGTYSTLKVQPAELEDSGVYFCASSRQTLLNTEAFFGQGTRLTVV.

This clone was counted a few times. The chain has TRBV27 and TRBJ2-1; 7 bases are shared with TRBD2. CDR1 is MNHEY and CDR2 is SMNVEV in the germline V gene (reference sequence). The V segment lost 2 bases and the J segment 0 bases; nucleotides outside the gene matches: 16. The CDR3 has 20 amino acids. CDR3 in DNA: TGTGCCAGCAGTTTAACTGGACTAGGAAGTAGGGTCAGCTCCTACAATGAGCAGTTCTTC. Translating gives CASSLTGLGSRVSSYNEQFF.

This chain connects TRBV27 to TRBJ2-3; 8 bases map to TRBD1. The V gene end was trimmed by 10 bases and the J gene end by 2 bases; junction bases not matched to a gene: 8. From germline, CDR1 is MNHEY and CDR2 SMNVEV (reference sequence). This CDR3 is built from 14 residues. The CDR3 here is CATHMTGDTDTQYF. The CDR3 DNA sequence: TGTGCCACCCATATGACAGGGGACACAGATACGCAGTATTTT.

The chain is built from TRBV9 and TRBJ2-2; TRBD2 matches 9 bases. The CDR3 is 16 residues long. Trimming cost V 4 bases and J 4 bases; bases outside gene matches: 8. Germline V CDR1 and CDR2: SGDLS, YYNGEE. The CDR3 sequence: CASSPLSGSPTGELFF. The CDR3 coding sequence is TGTGCCAGCAGCCCCCTTAGCGGGAGCCCCACCGGGGAGCTGTTTTTT.

On this clone: Within the sample, other DNA sequences also encode this same CDR3. The V call is TRBV18, the J call TRBJ1-1, with D maybe TRBD1 (5 bases). The length of the CDR3 is 13 residues. V was shortened by 3 bases and J by 1 base, with 6 bases between the two germline ends. CDR1 is KGHSH and CDR2 is LQKENI in the germline V gene. CDR3: CASSPGQNTEAFF. CDR3 DNA: TGTGCCAGCTCACCTGGACAGAACACTGAAGCTTTCTTT.

The rearrangement links TRBV11-3 to TRBJ2-2; D is uncertain. From germline, CDR1 is SGHNT and CDR2 YENEEA. The CDR3 has 14 residues. The ends were cut back, 5 bases at V and 1 base at J, with 8 bases in the middle. CDR3 region: CASSPHRNTGELFF. For the CDR3, the DNA is TGTGCCAGCAGCCCCCACAGGAACACCGGGGAGCTGTTTTTT.

The chain joins TRBV6-6 to TRBJ2-5; TRBD2 agrees at 8 bases. The CDR3 is 15 amino acids. Germline CDR1 MNHNY, CDR2 SVGAGI (reference sequence). After removal of 5 bases from V and 6 bases from J, the junction contained 11 bases not matched to a gene. CDR3 loop: CASSTLAARGKTQYF. As DNA, the CDR3 is TGTGCCAGCAGTACACTAGCGGCCCGTGGGAAGACCCAGTACTTC.

The rearrangement links TRBV7-3 to TRBJ1-5, with 10 positions matching TRBD1. From germline, CDR1 is SGHTA and CDR2 FQGTGA. The CDR3 runs to 14 residues. V was clipped by 5 bases and J by 5 bases; unmatched bases: 3. The CDR3 coding sequence is TGTGCCAGCAGCCCGACAGGGGGCGATCAGCCCCAGCATTTT. Its protein product is CASSPTGGDQPQHF.

The chain joins TRBV7-9 to TRBJ1-2; possible D gene TRBD1, 6 bases. This CDR3 contains 12 residues. The V end was cut by 7 bases, the J end by 11 bases, with 17 bases between. Germline V gives CDR1 SEHNR, CDR2 FQNEAQ (reference sequence). The CDR3 DNA follows: TGTGCCAGCATGGCAAGTCAGGGGAAGTACACCTTC. It codes for CASMASQGKYTF.

This clone was seen just once. The J gene is TRBJ2-6, the V gene TRBV11-2; D remains ambiguous. The V and J ends lost 7 bases and 0 bases respectively, with 7 bases between them. The CDR3 length is 14 residues. Germline values: CDR1 SGHAT, CDR2 FQNNGV. CDR3 residues: CASILNSGANVLTF. The CDR3 nucleotides are TGTGCCAGCATCCTAAACTCTGGGGCCAACGTCCTGACTTTC.